This paragraph covers one T cell receptor beta chain sequence. No antigen is known for it. The sample comes from a study of vaccination and CD4 T cells after COVID-19. Sequence data for DNA of cultured CD4+ T cells were generated by the Oncomine TCR Beta short-read assay. Investigators isolated genomic DNA from cultured CD4+ T cells. TCRdb reprocessed the PCR reads with MiXCR, giving one entry per CDR3 protein. Here the sample spans roughly 7,000 distinct CDR3 sequences, around 79% being singletons. Described treatment: approximately 9-day PBMC culture with coronavirus spike peptide pools or control peptides (ViraFEST assay). For ViraFEST, peptide pools expanded antigen-specific T cells, after which the TCRs were sequenced. Half the growth medium was swapped for new IL-2 medium on days 3 and 7. Germline CDR1 and CDR2: ENHRY and SYGVKD. The CDR3 runs to 15 residues. The V end was cut by 6 bases, the J end by 1 base, with 15 bases between.

The sample comprised CD4+ T cells from blood, cultured in vitro. This chain uses TRBV10-3 with TRBJ1-1, with TRBD1 as a possible D gene (6 bases). The TCR originated in a human donor who had recovered from COVID-19. As DNA, the CDR3 is TGTGCCATCAGGATGGGGGGCGAGGGGAACACTGAAGCTTTCTTT. Its protein product is CAIRMGGEGNTEAFF.